This TCR beta chain was found in a study of chemoradiotherapy in HPV16-positive cancers. Across the whole study: Two HPV16-positive patients' cells yielded candidate HPV-specific clones and common motifs.

Details on this clone: Its target is unknown.

The protocol was immunoSEQ multiplex PCR, while the TCRdb copy is restricted to in-frame clones and leaves out a portion. In the table there are approximately 58,000 clones, about 88% of which are singletons. Repeated repertoire sampling spanned the course of chemoradiotherapy. Germline V gene data show CDR1 as SQVTM and CDR2 as ANQGSEA. The V gene lost 5 bases and the J gene lost 1 base, with 11 bases spanning the gap. The CDR3 runs to 13 residues. Study-level findings and limits: Candidate HPV-specific clones and E7-related TCR motifs grew in tumor during treatment. The functional HPV-specific definition rests on just two HPV16-positive patients.

This TCR came from a human donor with HPV-associated anogenital cancer. The chain carries TRBV29-1 and TRBJ1-1, with no clear D. Sequenced here: blood, sampled from a patient who underwent chemoradiotherapy. This CDR3 is CSVQTSSNTEAFF. DNA of the CDR3: TGCAGCGTTCAGACGTCTTCGAACACTGAAGCTTTCTTT.